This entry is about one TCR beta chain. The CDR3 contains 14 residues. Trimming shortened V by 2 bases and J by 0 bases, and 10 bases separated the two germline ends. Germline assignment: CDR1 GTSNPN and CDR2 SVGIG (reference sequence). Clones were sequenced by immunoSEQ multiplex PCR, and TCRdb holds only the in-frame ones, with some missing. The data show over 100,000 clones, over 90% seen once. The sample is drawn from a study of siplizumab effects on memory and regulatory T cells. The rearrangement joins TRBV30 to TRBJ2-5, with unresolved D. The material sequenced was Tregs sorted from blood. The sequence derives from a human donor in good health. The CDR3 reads CAWSKREYQETQYF. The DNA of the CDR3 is TGTGCCTGGAGTAAACGAGAGTACCAAGAGACCCAGTACTTC. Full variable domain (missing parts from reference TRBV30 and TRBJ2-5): SQTIHQWPATLVQPVGSPLSLECTVEGTSNPNLYWYRQAAGRGLQLLFYSVGIGQISSEVPQNLSASRPQDRQFILSSKKLLLSDSGFYLCAWSKREYQETQYFGPGTRLLVL.